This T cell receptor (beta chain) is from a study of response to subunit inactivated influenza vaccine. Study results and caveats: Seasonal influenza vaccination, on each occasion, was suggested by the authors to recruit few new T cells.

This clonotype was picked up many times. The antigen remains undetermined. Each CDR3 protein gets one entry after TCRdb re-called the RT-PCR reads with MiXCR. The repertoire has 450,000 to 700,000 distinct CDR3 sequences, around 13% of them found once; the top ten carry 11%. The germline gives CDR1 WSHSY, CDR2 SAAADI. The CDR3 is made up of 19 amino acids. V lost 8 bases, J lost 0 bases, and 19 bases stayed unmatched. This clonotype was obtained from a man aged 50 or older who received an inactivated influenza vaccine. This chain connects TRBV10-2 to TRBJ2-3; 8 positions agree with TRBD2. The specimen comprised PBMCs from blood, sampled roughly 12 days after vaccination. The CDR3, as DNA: TGCGCCAGCCAGAGCGGGGGACTTCTCCGCCTCAGGAGCACAGATACGCAGTATTTT. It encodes CASQSGGLLRLRSTDTQYF.